The text below deals with one T cell receptor (beta chain). The CDR3 totals 14 residues. V lost 6 bases and J lost 1, with 10 bases in between. Germline assignment: CDR1 MNHNS and CDR2 SASEGT. Use of 60 Vbeta and 13 Jbeta primers characterized the PCR. TCRdb keeps only in-frame clones here, not all; method: immunoSEQ multiplex PCR. The repertoire holds about 140,000 clones, with around 80% as singletons. The record originates from a study of cytomegalovirus exposure and HLA in healthy donors. The TCR comes from a man aged 35-49 years in good health and CMV-seropositive. The rearrangement links TRBV6-1 to TRBJ1-5, with a possible D match to TRBD1 (6 bases). The source material was PBMCs. CDR3 residues: CASRIGQSNQPQHF. The CDR3 DNA follows: TGTGCCAGCAGAATAGGACAGAGCAATCAGCCCCAGCATTTT.